What follows are 6 T cell receptor beta chains derived from one specimen sequenced in a study of T cell changes during pregnancy in multiple sclerosis. Some clones are missing from TCRdb's copy, which holds only in-frame ones; the method was immunoSEQ multiplex PCR. Seen here are over 45,000 clones, 93% observed once, and the top ten hold around 2.5%. Sample: CD8+ T cells from peripheral blood mononuclear cells, taken in the third trimester of pregnancy. These receptors came from a female donor with multiple sclerosis, enrolled in a pregnancy study.

J is TRBJ2-2 and V is TRBV7-8; TRBD2 agrees at 13 bases. This CDR3 has 18 amino acids. Germline loops: CDR1 SGHVS, CDR2 FQNEAQ. Trimming removed 1 base from V and 6 bases from J; junction bases left unmatched: 8. CDR3 region: CASSLGLAGGLGSGELFF. CDR3 coding DNA: TGTGCCAGCAGCTTAGGACTAGCGGGAGGCCTCGGATCCGGGGAGCTGTTTTTT. The variable domain in full, with the rest retrieved from reference TRBV7-8 and TRBJ2-2, is GAGVSQSPRYKVAKRGQDVALRCDPISGHVSLFWYQQALGQGPEFLTYFQNEAQLDKSGLPSDRFFAERPEGSVSTLKIQRTQQEDSAVYLCASSLGLAGGLGSGELFFGEGSRLTVL.

Only a few counts were recorded for this clone. Here the CDR3 DNA reads TGCAGCGTTGAAGGACTAGCGGGAGCCTACGAGCAGTACTTC. Protein product: CSVEGLAGAYEQYF. V usage is TRBV29-1 and J usage is TRBJ2-7; TRBD2 aligns across 12 bases. This CDR3 has 14 amino acids. Germline CDR1 SQVTM, CDR2 ANQGSEA. Losses at the gene ends were 1 base for V and 2 bases for J; bases not matched to a gene: 0.

The chain employs TRBV19 and TRBJ2-1; 9 bases are shared with TRBD1. The trim removed 2 bases at V and 14 bases at J, leaving 7 bases unmatched. Germline V CDR1 and CDR2: LNHDA, SQIVND (reference sequence). This CDR3 is built from 13 residues. The CDR3 loop reads CASSISPRDREFF. The CDR3 coding sequence is TGTGCCAGTAGTATATCTCCCCGGGACAGGGAGTTCTTC.

This chain connects TRBV7-9 to TRBJ2-1, with 8 bases identical to TRBD2. Germline V gene sequence: CDR1 SEHNR, CDR2 FQNEAQ (reference sequence). This CDR3 comprises 16 residues. V trimming: 3 bases; J trimming: 5 bases; junction bases outside the gene matches: 9. CDR3 DNA sequence: TGTGCCAGCAGCTTCTCACCGGGACTAGATAACAATGAGCAGTTCTTC. Protein product: CASSFSPGLDNNEQFF. Full variable domain (missing parts from reference TRBV7-9 and TRBJ2-1): DTGVSQNPRHKITKRGQNVTFRCDPISEHNRLYWYRQTLGQGPEFLTYFQNEAQLEKSRLLSDRFSAERPKGSFSTLEIQRTEQGDSAMYLCASSFSPGLDNNEQFFGPGTRLTVL.

This chain joins TRBV9 and TRBJ1-1; 7 nucleotides line up with TRBD1. The CDR3 runs to 17 residues. In germline, CDR1 is SGDLS, CDR2 YYNGEE. The J segment lost 3 bases and the V segment lost 7 bases, leaving 18 bases of the junction unmatched. For the CDR3, the DNA is TGTGCCAGCGGCCCAATTACAGGGGCACGGTCGGACACTGAAGCTTTCTTT. It translates to CASGPITGARSDTEAFF.

The V call is TRBV7-8, the J call TRBJ1-2; D gene uncertain. Trimming shortened V by 0 bases and J by 7 bases, and 6 bases separated the two germline ends. The length of the CDR3 is 12 residues. Looked up from germline, CDR1 is SGHVS and CDR2 is FQNEAQ. The CDR3 bases are TGTGCCAGCAGCTTAGCTAGTGGTGGCTACACCTTC. Its protein product is CASSLASGGYTF. Full variable domain (remainder filled in from reference TRBV7-8 and TRBJ1-2): GAGVSQSPRYKVAKRGQDVALRCDPISGHVSLFWYQQALGQGPEFLTYFQNEAQLDKSGLPSDRFFAERPEGSVSTLKIQRTQQEDSAVYLCASSLASGGYTFGSGTRLTVV.